This is a list of T cell receptor beta chains from one sample in a study of OX40 agonist ivuxolimab in advanced cancers. Measured with immunoSEQ multiplex PCR; TCRdb has only the in-frame clones, and not every one. The table records 53,000 or so clones, 75% to 80% of them present only once. This material consisted of CD4+ or CD8+ T cells sorted from blood, taken in a trial of the OX40 agonist ivuxolimab. Every receptor here comes from an adult with an advanced solid tumor such as melanoma, head and neck, liver or kidney cancer. The CDR3 runs from the conserved cysteine through the conserved F or W. D genes are given only for firm matches. Not every row has a clone size; where given, it reads once, few, many or a size class.

TRBJ1-1	TRBV2	-	-	CASSIDQNTEAFF	TGTGCCAGCAGTATCGACCAGAACACTGAAGCTTTCTTT
TRBJ2-3	TRBV11-2	-	-	CASSSTNMGGTDTQYF	TGTGCCAGCAGCTCGACGAATATGGGGGGCACAGATACGCAGTATTTT
TRBJ2-5	TRBV6-5	-	TRBD2	CAAGGLAGGETQYF	TGTGCCGCCGGCGGACTAGCGGGGGGGGAGACCCAGTACTTC
TRBJ1-1	TRBV9	-	-	CASSQATAPNTEAFF	TGTGCCAGCAGCCAAGCGACAGCACCGAACACTGAAGCTTTCTTT
TRBJ2-5	TRBV5-1	few	-	CASSFTGRGKETQYF	TGCGCCAGCAGCTTTACGGGCCGAGGGAAAGAGACCCAGTACTTC
TRBJ2-1	TRBV6-4	-	TRBD2	CASSDRPAGGYNEQFF	TGTGCCAGCAGTGACCGTCCAGCGGGGGGGTACAATGAGCAGTTCTTC
TRBJ1-2	TRBV6-6	-	-	CASSYEGKFGYTF	TGTGCCAGCAGTTACGAGGGAAAATTTGGCTACACCTTC
TRBJ2-5	TRBV18	-	-	CASSPSRETQYF	TGTGCCAGCTCACCATCCCGGGAGACCCAGTACTTC
TRBJ2-7	TRBV25-1	-	-	CASSRRTYEQYF	TGTGCCAGCAGTCGTAGAACCTACGAGCAGTACTTC
TRBJ1-2	TRBV4-3	-	-	CASSQGLNNYGYTF	TGCGCCAGCAGCCAAGGGCTGAATAACTATGGCTACACCTTC
TRBJ1-1	TRBV6-1	-	TRBD1	CASSEGTGTEAFF	TGTGCCAGCAGTGAGGGGACAGGCACTGAAGCTTTCTTT
TRBJ1-1	TRBV28	-	-	CASRGPNTEAFF	TGTGCCAGCAGGGGTCCGAACACTGAAGCTTTCTTT
TRBJ1-5	TRBV27	-	-	CASSLSQTSNQPQHF	TGTGCCAGCAGTTTATCACAAACTAGCAATCAGCCCCAGCATTTT
TRBJ1-4	TRBV28	many	-	CASSLAGQVNEKLFF	TGTGCCAGCAGTTTGGCCGGACAAGTTAATGAAAAACTGTTTTTT
TRBJ2-1	TRBV5-1	-	-	CASSLGNSGVGQFF	TGCGCCAGCAGCCTAGGCAATTCTGGTGTCGGGCAGTTCTTC
TRBJ1-2	TRBV5-1	-	-	CASSPGKNLGYGYTF	TGCGCCAGCAGCCCGGGGAAGAACCTTGGCTATGGCTACACCTTC
TRBJ1-2	TRBV4-3	few	-	CASSPEGRGYYGYTF	TGCGCCAGCAGCCCTGAAGGGAGGGGATACTATGGCTACACCTTC
TRBJ2-5	TRBV29-1	-	TRBD1	CSITGVSQETQYF	TGCAGCATCACAGGGGTCTCCCAAGAGACCCAGTACTTC
TRBJ2-1	TRBV7-9	-	TRBD2	CASSPPGGRWNEQFF	TGTGCCAGCAGCCCCCCAGGCGGGAGGTGGAATGAGCAGTTCTTC
TRBJ2-1	TRBV19	-	TRBD2	CASNIGGRAVNEQFF	TGTGCCAGTAACATCGGCGGGAGGGCCGTCAATGAGCAGTTCTTC
TRBJ1-1	TRBV19	-	-	CASSIREPTEAFF	TGTGCCAGTAGTATCAGGGAGCCCACTGAAGCTTTCTTT
TRBJ1-1	TRBV6-5	-	-	CASTPRRGTEAFF	TGTGCCAGCACCCCACGCCGGGGAACTGAAGCTTTCTTT
TRBJ1-5	TRBV10-3	-	-	CAISPNNQPQHF	TGTGCCATCAGTCCCAACAATCAGCCCCAGCATTTT
TRBJ2-1	TRBV11-2	-	-	CASSLAGLDNEQFF	TGTGCCAGCAGCTTGGCAGGGCTGGACAATGAGCAGTTCTTC
TRBJ1-5	TRBV19	-	-	CASSMGTERGNKPQHF	TGTGCCAGTAGTATGGGTACGGAGAGGGGGAATAAGCCCCAGCATTTT
TRBJ1-2	TRBV6-1	-	TRBD1	CASSARGTANYGYTF	TGTGCCAGCAGCGCCCGCGGGACAGCTAACTATGGCTACACCTTC
TRBJ1-2	TRBV6-5	-	-	CASSGQNYGYTF	TGTGCCAGCAGTGGACAGAACTATGGCTACACCTTC
TRBJ1-1	TRBV5-1	-	-	CASSLALSASPQGAFF	TGCGCCAGCAGCTTGGCTCTTTCTGCTTCTCCGCAGGGGGCTTTCTTT
TRBJ2-6	TRBV9	-	TRBD1	CASSSWTGKGSGANVLTF	TGTGCCAGCAGCTCCTGGACAGGGAAAGGATCTGGGGCCAACGTCCTGACTTTC
TRBJ1-4	TRBV19	-	TRBD1	CASSMLSRGQGEKLFF	TGTGCCAGTAGTATGCTAAGCAGGGGGCAGGGCGAAAAACTGTTTTTT
TRBJ2-1	TRBV5-1	-	-	CASISRGPAGEQFF	TGCGCCAGCATCTCGCGGGGGCCTGCGGGGGAGCAGTTCTTC
TRBJ2-7	TRBV9	few	TRBD1	CASSAGQGMIYEQYF	TGTGCCAGCAGCGCAGGACAGGGGATGATCTACGAGCAGTACTTC
TRBJ1-5	TRBV28	-	TRBD1	CASSFRLQGAQPQHF	TGTGCCAGCAGTTTCAGGTTACAGGGGGCACAGCCCCAGCATTTT
TRBJ2-1	TRBV18	-	TRBD1	CASSPRQGDYNEQFF	TGTGCCAGCTCACCGAGACAGGGGGACTACAATGAGCAGTTCTTC
TRBJ1-2	TRBV29-1	once	-	CSVTGQPFYGYTF	TGCAGCGTTACCGGACAGCCTTTTTATGGCTACACCTTC
TRBJ2-5	TRBV28	once	-	CASSTLGGRETQYF	TGTGCCAGCAGCACCCTGGGGGGGCGAGAGACCCAGTACTTC
TRBJ2-5	TRBV6-6	-	TRBD2	CASSKLAGKPEETQYF	TGTGCCAGCAGTAAACTAGCGGGGAAACCTGAAGAGACCCAGTACTTC
TRBJ2-2	TRBV11-2	-	TRBD2	CASSLIAGEGELFF	TGTGCCAGCAGCTTAATAGCGGGAGAAGGGGAGCTGTTTTTT
TRBJ2-7	TRBV5-5	-	-	CASSHRDNFYHEQYF	TGTGCCAGCAGCCACCGGGACAATTTTTACCACGAGCAGTACTTC
TRBJ1-2	TRBV5-1	-	-	CASSLESVRYGYTF	TGCGCCAGCAGCTTGGAGTCGGTTCGCTATGGCTACACCTTC
TRBJ2-7	TRBV4-3	-	TRBD1	CASSFTLRQGQGSYEQYF	TGCGCCAGCAGCTTCACCCTAAGGCAGGGACAGGGCTCATACGAGCAGTACTTC
TRBJ1-1	TRBV11-2	-	-	CASSGQLNTEAFF	TGTGCCAGCAGCGGACAGTTGAACACTGAAGCTTTCTTT